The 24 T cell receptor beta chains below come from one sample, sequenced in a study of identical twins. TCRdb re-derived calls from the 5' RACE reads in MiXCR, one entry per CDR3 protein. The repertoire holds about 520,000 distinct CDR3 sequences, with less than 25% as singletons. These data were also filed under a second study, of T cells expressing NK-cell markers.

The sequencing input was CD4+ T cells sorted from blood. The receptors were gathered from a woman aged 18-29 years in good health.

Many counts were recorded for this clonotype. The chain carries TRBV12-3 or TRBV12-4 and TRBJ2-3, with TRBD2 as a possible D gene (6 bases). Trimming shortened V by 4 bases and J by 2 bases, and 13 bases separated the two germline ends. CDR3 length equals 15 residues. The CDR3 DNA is TGTGCCAGCAGTTACCGTAGCGGAACCACAGATACGCAGTATTTT. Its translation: CASSYRSGTTDTQYF.

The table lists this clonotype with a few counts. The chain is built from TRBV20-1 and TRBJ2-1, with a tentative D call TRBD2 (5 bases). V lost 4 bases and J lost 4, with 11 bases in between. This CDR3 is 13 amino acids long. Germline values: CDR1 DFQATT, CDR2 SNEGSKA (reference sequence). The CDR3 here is CSATSGTYNEQFF. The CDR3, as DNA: TGCAGTGCTACGAGCGGAACGTACAATGAGCAGTTCTTC.

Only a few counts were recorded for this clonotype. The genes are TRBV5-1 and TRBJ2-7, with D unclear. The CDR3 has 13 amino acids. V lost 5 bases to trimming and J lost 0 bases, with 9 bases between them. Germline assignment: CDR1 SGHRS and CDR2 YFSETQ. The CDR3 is CASRQASSYEQYF. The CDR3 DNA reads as TGCGCCAGCAGGCAGGCGAGCTCCTACGAGCAGTACTTC.

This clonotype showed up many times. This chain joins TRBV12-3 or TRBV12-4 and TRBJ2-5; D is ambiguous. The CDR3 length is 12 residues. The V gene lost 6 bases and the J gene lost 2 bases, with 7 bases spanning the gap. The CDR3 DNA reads TGTGCCAGCAGCCTGACACAAGAGACCCAGTACTTC. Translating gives CASSLTQETQYF.

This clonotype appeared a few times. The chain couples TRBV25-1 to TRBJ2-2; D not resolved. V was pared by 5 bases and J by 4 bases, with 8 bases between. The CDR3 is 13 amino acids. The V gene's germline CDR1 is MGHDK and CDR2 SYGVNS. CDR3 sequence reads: CASSLSPTGELFF. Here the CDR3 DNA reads TGTGCCAGCAGTCTTTCACCCACCGGGGAGCTGTTTTTT.

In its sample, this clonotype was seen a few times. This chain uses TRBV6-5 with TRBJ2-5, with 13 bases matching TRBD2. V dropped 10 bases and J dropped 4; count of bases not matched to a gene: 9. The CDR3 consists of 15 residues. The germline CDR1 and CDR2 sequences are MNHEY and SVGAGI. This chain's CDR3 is CATQLLAGGPETQYF. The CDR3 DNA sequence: TGTGCCACCCAGTTACTAGCGGGAGGGCCAGAGACCCAGTACTTC.

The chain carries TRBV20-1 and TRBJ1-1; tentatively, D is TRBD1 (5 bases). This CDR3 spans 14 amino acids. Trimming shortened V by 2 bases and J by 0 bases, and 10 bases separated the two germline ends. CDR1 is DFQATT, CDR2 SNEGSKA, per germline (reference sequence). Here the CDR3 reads CSARRGPMNTEAFF. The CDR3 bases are TGCAGTGCTAGACGGGGACCCATGAACACTGAAGCTTTCTTT.

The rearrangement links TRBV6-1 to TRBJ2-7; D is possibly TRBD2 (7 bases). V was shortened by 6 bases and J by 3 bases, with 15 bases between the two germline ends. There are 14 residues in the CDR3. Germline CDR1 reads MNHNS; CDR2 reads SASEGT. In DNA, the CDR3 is TGTGCCAGCAGGGGGGGGGCAGGGAGCTACGAGCAGTACTTC. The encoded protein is CASRGGAGSYEQYF.

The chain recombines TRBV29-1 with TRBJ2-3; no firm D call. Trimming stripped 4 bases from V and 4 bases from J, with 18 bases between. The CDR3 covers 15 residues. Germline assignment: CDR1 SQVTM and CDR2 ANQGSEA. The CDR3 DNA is TGCAGCGTTGGAGGAATTGGGAACAGCCCAGATACGCAGTATTTT. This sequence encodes CSVGGIGNSPDTQYF.

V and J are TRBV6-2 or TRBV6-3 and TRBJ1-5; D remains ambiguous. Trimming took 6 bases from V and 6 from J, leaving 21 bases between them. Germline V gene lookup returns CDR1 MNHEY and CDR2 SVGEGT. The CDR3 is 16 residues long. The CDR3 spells CASRRAGNTRGQPQHF. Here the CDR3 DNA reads TGTGCCAGCAGGCGTGCCGGGAACACACGGGGTCAGCCCCAGCATTTT.

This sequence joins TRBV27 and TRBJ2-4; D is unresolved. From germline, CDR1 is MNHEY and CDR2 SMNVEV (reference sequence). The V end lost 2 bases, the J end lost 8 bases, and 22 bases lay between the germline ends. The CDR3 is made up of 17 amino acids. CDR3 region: CASSLTGVESGWDIQYF. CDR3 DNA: TGTGCCAGCAGTTTAACGGGCGTAGAGTCTGGATGGGACATTCAGTACTTC.

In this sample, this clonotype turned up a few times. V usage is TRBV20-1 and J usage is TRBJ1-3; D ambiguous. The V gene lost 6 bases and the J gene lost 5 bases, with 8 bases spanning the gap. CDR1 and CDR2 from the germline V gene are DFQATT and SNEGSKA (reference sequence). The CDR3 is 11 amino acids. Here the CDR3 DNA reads TGCAGTGCCCAGGCGAGAAACACCATATATTTT. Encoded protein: CSAQARNTIYF.

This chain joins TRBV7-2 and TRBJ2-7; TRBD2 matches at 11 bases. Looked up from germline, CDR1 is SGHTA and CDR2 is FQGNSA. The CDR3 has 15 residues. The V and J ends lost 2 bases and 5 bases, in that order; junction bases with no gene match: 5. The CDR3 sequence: CASSLRLAGTDEQYF. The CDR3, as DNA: TGTGCCAGCAGCTTAAGACTAGCGGGAACCGACGAGCAGTACTTC.

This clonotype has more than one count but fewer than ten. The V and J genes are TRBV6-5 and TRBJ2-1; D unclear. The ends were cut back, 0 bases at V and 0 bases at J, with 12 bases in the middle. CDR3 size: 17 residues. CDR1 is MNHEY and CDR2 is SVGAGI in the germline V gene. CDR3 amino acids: CASSYSGSAPSYNEQFF. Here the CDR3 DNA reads TGTGCCAGCAGTTACTCGGGGTCCGCCCCCTCCTACAATGAGCAGTTCTTC.

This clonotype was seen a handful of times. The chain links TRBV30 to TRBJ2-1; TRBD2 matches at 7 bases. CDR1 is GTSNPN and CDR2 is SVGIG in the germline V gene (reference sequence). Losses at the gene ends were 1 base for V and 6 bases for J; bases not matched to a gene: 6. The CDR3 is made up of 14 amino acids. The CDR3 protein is CAWSGGRAFNEQFF. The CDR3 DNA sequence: TGTGCCTGGAGTGGTGGGAGGGCCTTCAATGAGCAGTTCTTC.

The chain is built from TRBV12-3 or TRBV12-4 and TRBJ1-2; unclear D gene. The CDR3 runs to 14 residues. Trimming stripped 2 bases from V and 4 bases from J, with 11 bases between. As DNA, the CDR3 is TGTGCCAGCAGTTTACCCCGACGGAGCTATGGCTACACCTTC. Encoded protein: CASSLPRRSYGYTF.

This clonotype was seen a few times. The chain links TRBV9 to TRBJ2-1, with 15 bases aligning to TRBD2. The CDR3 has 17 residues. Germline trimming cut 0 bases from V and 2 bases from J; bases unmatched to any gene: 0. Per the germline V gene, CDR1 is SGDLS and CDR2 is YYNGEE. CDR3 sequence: CASSVGTSGGAYNEQFF. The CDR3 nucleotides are TGTGCCAGCAGCGTAGGGACTAGCGGGGGGGCCTACAATGAGCAGTTCTTC.

CDR3 sequence: CASSPRPTWTSGSHEQYF. In DNA form, the CDR3 reads TGTGCCAGCAGCCCCCGGCCTACCTGGACTAGCGGGAGCCACGAGCAGTACTTC. The J gene is TRBJ2-7, the V gene TRBV11-2; 13 bases are a match to TRBD2. This CDR3 has 18 residues. The germline gives CDR1 SGHAT, CDR2 FQNNGV. V trimming: 5 bases; J trimming: 5 bases; junction bases outside the gene matches: 15. Complete variable domain (other parts from reference TRBV11-2 and TRBJ2-7): EAGVAQSPRYKIIEKRQSVAFWCNPISGHATLYWYQQILGQGPKLLIQFQNNGVVDDSQLPKDRFSAERLKGVDSTLKIQPAKLEDSAVYLCASSPRPTWTSGSHEQYFGPGTRLTVT.

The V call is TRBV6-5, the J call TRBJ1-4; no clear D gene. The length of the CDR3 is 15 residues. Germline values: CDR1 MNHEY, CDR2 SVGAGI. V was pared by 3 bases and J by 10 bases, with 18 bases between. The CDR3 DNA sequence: TGTGCCAGCAGTTATACTCCGAGGGTGCTAGGAAAACTGTTTTTT. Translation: CASSYTPRVLGKLFF.

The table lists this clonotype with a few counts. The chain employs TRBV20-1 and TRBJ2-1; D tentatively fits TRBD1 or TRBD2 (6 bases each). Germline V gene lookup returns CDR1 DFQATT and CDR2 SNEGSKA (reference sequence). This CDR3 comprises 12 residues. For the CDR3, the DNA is TGCACGTTAAGAGGGGGGTACAATGAGCAGTTCTTC. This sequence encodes CTLRGGYNEQFF.

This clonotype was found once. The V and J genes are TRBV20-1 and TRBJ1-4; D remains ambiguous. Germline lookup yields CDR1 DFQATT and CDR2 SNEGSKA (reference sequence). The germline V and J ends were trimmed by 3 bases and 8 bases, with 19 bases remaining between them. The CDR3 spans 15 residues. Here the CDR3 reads CSASNSASSSEKLFF. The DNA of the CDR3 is TGCAGTGCTAGCAATTCGGCTTCCTCTAGCGAAAAACTGTTTTTT.

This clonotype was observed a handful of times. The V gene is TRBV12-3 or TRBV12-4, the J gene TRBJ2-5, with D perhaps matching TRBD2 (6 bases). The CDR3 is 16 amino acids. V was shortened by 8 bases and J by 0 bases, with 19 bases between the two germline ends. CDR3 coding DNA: TGTGCCAGCGGTAGCGGAGACCGGCCTTACCAAGAGACCCAGTACTTC. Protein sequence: CASGSGDRPYQETQYF.

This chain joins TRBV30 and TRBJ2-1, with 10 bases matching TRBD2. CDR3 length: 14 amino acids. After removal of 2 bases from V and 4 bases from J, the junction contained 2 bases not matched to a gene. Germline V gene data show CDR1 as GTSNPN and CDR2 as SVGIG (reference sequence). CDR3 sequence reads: CAWSSSGRYNEQFF. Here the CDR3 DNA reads TGTGCCTGGAGTAGTAGCGGGAGGTACAATGAGCAGTTCTTC.

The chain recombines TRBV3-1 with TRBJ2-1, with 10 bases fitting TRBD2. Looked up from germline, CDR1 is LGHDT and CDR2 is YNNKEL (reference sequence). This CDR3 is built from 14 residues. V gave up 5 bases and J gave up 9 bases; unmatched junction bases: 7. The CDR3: CASSSTSGVVEQFF. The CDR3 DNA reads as TGTGCCAGCAGCTCCACTAGCGGGGTCGTTGAGCAGTTCTTC.